This entry lists 10 T cell receptor beta chains sequenced from one sample in a study of human T cells and chemical hapten exposure. One entry per CDR3 protein, called by TCRdb with MiXCR from the RACE reads. The data contain some 380,000 distinct CDR3 sequences, 4% to 5.5% of them seen just once; the ten biggest clones take up under 3%. Time point indicated: patch test 1, 2 weeks after DPC sensitization. The treatment: therapeutic diphenylcyclopropenone sensitization with weekly scalp DPC. This material consisted of whole blood, taken in connection with sensitization to the hapten diphenylcyclopropenone (DPC). The receptors were sampled from a woman between 45 and 60 years old with alopecia areata. Some clones in this sample may be carry-over from other donors' samples.

This clonotype occurred many times. The V gene is TRBV7-2, the J gene TRBJ2-3; D possibly matches TRBD1 or TRBD2 (5 bases each). The CDR3 runs to 12 residues. Germline assignment: CDR1 SGHTA and CDR2 FQGNSA. Between the trimmed V and J ends, which lost 6 bases and 2 bases, there was a span of 6 bases. The CDR3 nucleotides read TGTGCCAGCAGGGGGGACACAGATACGCAGTATTTT. This encodes CASRGDTDTQYF.

This clonotype was picked up many times. V gene TRBV27 combines with J gene TRBJ1-1, with 7 positions matching TRBD1. Germline-derived CDR1 and CDR2 are MNHEY and SMNVEV (reference sequence). V lost 4 bases and J lost 4; bases outside the gene matches: 3. The CDR3 sequence is 13 residues long. The CDR3 DNA reads as TGTGCCAGCAGTTCACAGGGGCGCACTGAAGCTTTCTTT. It codes for CASSSQGRTEAFF.

In its sample, this clonotype was seen a few times. This chain uses TRBV24-1 with TRBJ2-1, with 8 bases matching TRBD1. Germline V gene lookup returns CDR1 KGHDR and CDR2 SFDVKD. This CDR3 has 13 amino acids. The junction had 7 bases not matched to a gene; V was cut back by 8 bases and J by 8 bases. The CDR3 here is CATKQGAGDEQFF. CDR3 DNA sequence: TGTGCCACCAAGCAGGGGGCTGGAGATGAGCAGTTCTTC.

This clonotype was found a few times. V and J are TRBV7-2 and TRBJ2-3; 11 nucleotides line up with TRBD2. The ends lost 1 base at V and 4 bases at J; junction bases unmatched: 7. This CDR3 region has 17 residues. Germline values: CDR1 SGHTA, CDR2 FQGNSA. CDR3 sequence: CASSLEVRLAGSDTQYF. CDR3 sequence (DNA): TGTGCCAGCAGCTTAGAGGTTAGACTAGCGGGGTCAGATACGCAGTATTTT. Looking up the rest from reference TRBV7-2 and TRBJ2-3 gives the full variable domain: GAGVSQSPSNKVTEKGKDVELRCDPISGHTALYWYRQSLGQGLEFLIYFQGNSAPDKSGLPSDRFSAERTGGSVSTLTIQRTQQEDSAVYLCASSLEVRLAGSDTQYFGPGTRLTVL.

At least ten counts were recorded for this clonotype. Compared with germline, one end of the junction differs, possibly owing to a read error. The chain is built from TRBV28 and TRBJ2-7, with 7 bases lining up with TRBD1. This CDR3 comprises 11 residues. The germline CDR1 and CDR2 sequences are MDHEN and SYDVKM. In nucleotides, the CDR3 is TGTGCCAGCAGTTTCGGGACAGTCCTATTGTTC. This encodes CASSFGTVLLF.

CDR3 sequence: CASSLDAGWQETQYF. The CDR3 DNA follows: TGCGCCAGCAGCTTGGACGCAGGCTGGCAAGAGACCCAGTACTTC. The chain has TRBV5-1 and TRBJ2-5; D is unresolved. Trimming pared 0 bases from V and 2 bases from J, leaving 11 bases between. CDR1 is SGHRS, CDR2 YFSETQ, per germline. CDR3 size: 15 residues.

This clonotype turned up a few times. The chain employs TRBV12-3 or TRBV12-4 and TRBJ2-3; either TRBD1 or TRBD2 may fit D (6 bases each). V was trimmed by 6 bases and J by 7 bases, leaving 26 bases between them. The CDR3 covers 17 residues. The CDR3 bases are TGTGCCAGCAGCCCCGAGTGGCGGTGGGGGGCCGGGTATACGCAGTATTTT. Translation gives CASSPEWRWGAGYTQYF.

At least ten counts were recorded for this clonotype. The chain links TRBV7-2 to TRBJ1-5, with 8 bases identical to TRBD1. The CDR3 is 15 residues long. The V and J ends lost 5 bases and 5 bases, in that order; junction bases with no gene match: 8. CDR1 is SGHTA, CDR2 FQGNSA, per germline. CDR3 bases: TGTGCCAGCAGCCCGGACAGGGCCCCCCATCAGCCCCAGCATTTT. This codes for CASSPDRAPHQPQHF.

V and J are TRBV27 and TRBJ2-7; weak D call: TRBD2 (5 bases). The CDR3 spans 13 residues. With 5 bases removed from V and 2 bases from J, the gap between germline ends came to 10 bases. Germline CDR1 MNHEY, CDR2 SMNVEV (reference sequence). As DNA, the CDR3 is TGTGCCAGCAGTAACCGGGGTGCCTACGAGCAGTACTTC. It yields the protein CASSNRGAYEQYF.

This clonotype was recorded many times. The J gene is TRBJ2-3, the V gene TRBV29-1, with a weak D call TRBD2 (5 bases). The germline CDR1 and CDR2 sequences are SQVTM and ANQGSEA. Trimming took off 1 base at V and 5 bases at J, with 10 bases between the two ends. The length of the CDR3 is 13 residues. The CDR3 DNA follows: TGCAGCGTTGAAGGAGGCGCGGGAGATACGCAGTATTTT. It codes for CSVEGGAGDTQYF.